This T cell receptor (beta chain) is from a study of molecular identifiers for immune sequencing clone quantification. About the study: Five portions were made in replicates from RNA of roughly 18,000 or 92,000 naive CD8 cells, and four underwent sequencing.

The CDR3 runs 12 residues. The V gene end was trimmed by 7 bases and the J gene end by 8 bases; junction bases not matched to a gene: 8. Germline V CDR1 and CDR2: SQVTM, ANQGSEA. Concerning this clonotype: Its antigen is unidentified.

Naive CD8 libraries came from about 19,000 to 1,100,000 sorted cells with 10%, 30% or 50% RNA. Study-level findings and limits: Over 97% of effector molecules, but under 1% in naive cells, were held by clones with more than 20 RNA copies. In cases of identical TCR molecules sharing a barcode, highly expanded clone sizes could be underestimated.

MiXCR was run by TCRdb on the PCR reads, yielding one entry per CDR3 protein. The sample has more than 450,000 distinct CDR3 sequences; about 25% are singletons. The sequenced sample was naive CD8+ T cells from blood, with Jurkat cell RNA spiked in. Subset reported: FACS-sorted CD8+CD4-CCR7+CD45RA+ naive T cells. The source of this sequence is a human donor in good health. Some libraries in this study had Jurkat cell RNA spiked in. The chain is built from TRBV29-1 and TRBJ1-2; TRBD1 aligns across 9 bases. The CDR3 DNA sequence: TGCAGCGCCGGACAGGGGACGGCGGGCTACACCTTC. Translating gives CSAGQGTAGYTF.